The following is a TCR beta chain sequence with its context. This clone was picked up one time. What this receptor recognizes is not known. One base away there is no much larger clone; base qualities are not given. Patients with a history of autoimmune disease or receiving systemic immunosuppression were excluded from the trial. Peripheral blood for TCR sequencing was drawn from every dose cohort at baseline, at cycle 4 day 1 and at cycle 7 day 1. Samples came from an open-label, multicenter, first-in-human phase I dose-escalation trial of ivuxolimab. Adults with locally advanced or metastatic head and neck squamous cell, hepatocellular, melanoma or renal cell carcinoma were enrolled in the trial. Before TCR sequencing, CD4+ T cells and CD8+ T cells from peripheral blood were sorted into separate populations. This entry comes from a study of OX40 agonist ivuxolimab in advanced cancers. Turning to the overall study: Ivuxolimab was an agonistic, fully human IgG2 monoclonal antibody directed against OX40 (CD134), a costimulatory receptor. A male proportion of around 83% and a mean age of approximately 60 years, ranging from about 23 to 90, were recorded for the dose-escalation cohort. The monotherapy dose-escalation portion (N of about 50 patients) of the phase I ivuxolimab trial is reported in the paper. Prior anti-PD-1, anti-PD-L1 or anti-CTLA-4 therapy was permitted, and checkpoint inhibitors had been received by about 44% of dose-escalation patients. Intravenous ivuxolimab was administered to patients every 2 weeks at six dose levels: 0.01, 0.1, 0.3, 1.5, 3 and 10 mg/kg. Peripheral TCRbeta sequencing was intended to test whether TCR sequence diversity was altered and clonal T-cell expansion was caused by ivuxolimab. Partial responses were achieved by three dose-escalation patients, of whom one had hepatocellular carcinoma and two had cutaneous melanoma. Of the 50 to 55 dose-escalation patients, hepatocellular carcinoma was present in about 20, melanoma in approximately 15, renal cell carcinoma in 9 and head and neck cancer in 9. Results and caveats for the whole study, not just this receptor: After ivuxolimab, expanded clones were on average more numerous among CD8+ T cells than among CD4+ T cells. The antigen specificity of the clonally expanded peripheral T cells was not determined. Low levels of normalized T-cell clonal expansion were also shown by some nonresponding patients. Partial responders in the 0.1-3.0 mg/kg groups had among the lowest normalized peripheral clonal expansion, especially among CD8+ T cells. At doses of 0.1 to 3.0 mg/kg, clonal expansion of both CD4+ and CD8+ T cells in blood was seen between baseline and week 6.

For CDR1 and CDR2, the germline V gene lists ENHRY and SYGVKD. The CDR3 holds 11 amino acids from the cysteine to the phenylalanine. Only the CDR3 DNA is retained, 33 bases long and in frame from the first base. Deletion took 6 bases off V and 5 bases off J, with a span of 7 bases between the germline ends. Genomic DNA was isolated from the sorted cells so that the TCRbeta CDR3 region could be sequenced. The immunoSEQ Assay was used for sequencing of TCRbeta CDR3 regions. Imported from immuneACCESS, the table was reduced by TCRdb to in-frame sequences with V and J called. These copies leave out some clones; in studies compared against another copy, an unresolved V gene accounts for under half, and the cause of the remainder is not known. This sample holds under 140,000 clones; approximately 89% were observed only once. 0.25% to 0.3% of the sample lies in the top ten.

The chain was built from TRBV10-3 and TRBJ2-5; no D gene can be assigned with confidence. This clonotype originated in an adult with an advanced solid tumor such as melanoma, head and neck, liver or kidney cancer. Material: CD4+ or CD8+ T cells sorted from blood, obtained in a trial of the OX40 agonist ivuxolimab. CDR3 region: CAIREGETQYF. In nucleotide form, the sequence is TGTGCCATCAGGGAAGGTGAGACCCAGTACTTC.